What follows describes a single TCR beta chain. This specimen belongs to a study of blood T cell repertoires in COVID-19. Clones were sequenced by immunoSEQ multiplex PCR, and TCRdb holds only the in-frame ones, with some missing. The sample holds roughly 260,000 clones; 65% to 80% are singletons and the top ten take 3% to 4%. CDR1 is MDHEN and CDR2 is SYDVKM in the germline V gene. V lost 8 bases, J lost 3 bases, and 11 bases lay in between. CDR3 size: 13 residues. V and J are TRBV28 and TRBJ1-5; D unclear. The origin of this receptor is a woman aged 40 to 50 with active or convalescent COVID-19. The sequenced sample consisted of peripheral blood. DNA of the CDR3: TGTGCCAGCGAGTCCCCCTCCAATCAGCCCCAGCATTTT. Protein product: CASESPSNQPQHF.